This is a list of T cell receptor beta chains from one sample in a study of OX40 agonist ivuxolimab in advanced cancers. Using immunoSEQ multiplex PCR, the repertoire was profiled, and TCRdb retains in-frame clones only, with some absent. The repertoire includes tens of thousands of clones, more than 85% of them detected once, and about 11% sits in the top ten. Source: CD4+ or CD8+ T cells sorted from blood, taken in a trial of the OX40 agonist ivuxolimab. The receptors were gathered from an adult with an advanced solid tumor such as melanoma, head and neck, liver or kidney cancer. Each CDR3 is given with its conserved first and last residue. The order of the fields is D gene, J gene, clone size, V gene, CDR3 DNA, CDR3 protein. D genes are given only for firm matches. Some rows mark clone size as missing; the rest say once, few, many or name a class of expanded clone.

>TRBD2|TRBJ2-1|medium-sized|TRBV9
TGTGCCAGCAGCCTCCCCTTAGCGGGGGCGCGGTACAATGAGCAGTTCTTC
CASSLPLAGARYNEQFF
>.|TRBJ2-7|.|TRBV27
TGTGCCAGCAGTTTATCGACACGCTCCTACGAGCAGTACTTC
CASSLSTRSYEQYF
>.|TRBJ1-1|.|TRBV2
TGTGCCAGCAGTGAATCATGGGGACTCACTGAAGCTTTCTTT
CASSESWGLTEAFF
>.|TRBJ2-5|.|TRBV11-2
TGTGCCAGCAGCCCCCCGGGAGAGACCCAGTACTTC
CASSPPGETQYF
>TRBD2|TRBJ2-1|.|TRBV29-1
TGCAGCGTTGAAGAGGGGGGAGGGGCGGCTAGAAATGAGCAGTTCTTC
CSVEEGGGAARNEQFF
>TRBD2|TRBJ2-3|.|TRBV7-2
TGTGCCAGCAGCTTAAGGGGGTGGACTAGCGACACAGATACGCAGTATTTT
CASSLRGWTSDTDTQYF
>.|TRBJ2-7|.|TRBV27
TGTGCCAGCAGCAAGAACCGGGACAAGGCCTCCTACGAGCAGTACTTC
CASSKNRDKASYEQYF
>TRBD2|TRBJ2-1|.|TRBV10-3
TGTGCCATCAGTGAGTGGGGGGGGTACAATGAGCAGTTCTTC
CAISEWGGYNEQFF
>.|TRBJ1-2|.|TRBV4-2
TGTGCCAGCAGCCAAGATAAAGTACTGCGGGGCTACACCTTC
CASSQDKVLRGYTF
>.|TRBJ1-5|.|TRBV7-2
TGTGCCAGCAGCTTGGGGGATCAGCCCCAGCATTTT
CASSLGDQPQHF
>TRBD1|TRBJ2-5|.|TRBV7-9
TGTGCCAGCAGCCCACGCGACAGGGGCCAAGAGACCCAGTACTTC
CASSPRDRGQETQYF
>.|TRBJ1-2|once|TRBV5-1
TGCGCCAGCAGCTTGTGGGGATCGGATGGCTACACCTTC
CASSLWGSDGYTF
>TRBD1|TRBJ2-1|.|TRBV28
TGTGCCAGCAGTTTAGTCTGGACAGGGAAAGACAATGAGCAGTTCTTC
CASSLVWTGKDNEQFF
>.|TRBJ2-1|.|TRBV18
TGTGCCAGCTCAGTATATTCCGGGACCCCCGAAAATGAGCAGTTCTTC
CASSVYSGTPENEQFF
>.|TRBJ2-3|.|TRBV27
TGTGCCAGCAGTTTATCTGGCAGGGCCACAGATACGCAGTATTTT
CASSLSGRATDTQYF
>TRBD1|TRBJ2-7|.|TRBV28
TGTGCCAGCAGTTTGAAGGACAGGGGCTATTACGAGCAGTACTTC
CASSLKDRGYYEQYF
>TRBD2|TRBJ2-3|.|TRBV2
TGTGCCAGCAGTCAAACGCGGGGGGCCCGCACAGATACGCAGTATTTT
CASSQTRGARTDTQYF
>TRBD1|TRBJ2-7|.|TRBV19
TGTGCCAGTAGTATAGCTGGGACAGGGCTCGAGCAGTACTTC
CASSIAGTGLEQYF
>.|TRBJ2-7|.|TRBV19
TGTGCCAGTAGTATCCGGGGTAACTACGAGCAGTACTTC
CASSIRGNYEQYF
>.|TRBJ2-7|.|TRBV11-2
TGTGCCAGCAGCTTAGGAGGCGGATACGAGCAGTACTTC
CASSLGGGYEQYF
>.|TRBJ1-2|.|TRBV12-5
TGTGCTAGTGGCCGAAAAGGGTGGAAGGATGCCTATGGCTACACCTTC
CASGRKGWKDAYGYTF
>.|TRBJ2-3|once|TRBV4-2
TGTGCCAGCAGCCAAGGATACAGGGCAGATACGCAGTATTTT
CASSQGYRADTQYF
>TRBD1|TRBJ2-7|few|TRBV5-8
TGTGCCAGCAGCTTCCGGACAGGCTACGAGCAGTACTTC
CASSFRTGYEQYF
>.|TRBJ2-7|.|TRBV4-2
TGTGCCAGCAGCCAAGCGAGGGACCTAGAGATCTGGGAGCAGTACTTC
CASSQARDLEIWEQYF
>TRBD1|TRBJ1-2|.|TRBV11-2
TGTGCCAGCAGCTCGGCCGGGACAGCGAACTATGGCTACACCTTC
CASSSAGTANYGYTF
>.|TRBJ1-5|once|TRBV4-3
TGCGCCAGCAGCCAAGACTTAACAGGGATAACCAATCAGCCCCAGCATTTT
CASSQDLTGITNQPQHF
>.|TRBJ2-7|once|TRBV30
TGTGCCTGGTACCTAAGGCAGTACTTC
CAWYLRQYF
>.|TRBJ1-1|.|TRBV7-9
TGTGCCAGCAGCTTAGAATCCCGAACCGATGAAGCTTTCTTT
CASSLESRTDEAFF
>TRBD2|TRBJ2-1|.|TRBV30
TGTGCCTGGAGTGTACGGGGAGGGATCAATGAGCAGTTCTTC
CAWSVRGGINEQFF
>TRBD1|TRBJ2-5|.|TRBV5-1
TGCGCCAGCAGCTTCCGGGACAGGGTTTCGGAGACCCAGTACTTC
CASSFRDRVSETQYF
>.|TRBJ1-2|.|TRBV4-3
TGCGCCAGCAGCCAAGATAGGGTAGGAGGCTACACCTTC
CASSQDRVGGYTF
>.|TRBJ1-2|.|TRBV4-2
TGTGCCAGCAGCCAGGAGGAAGAGGGAGGGTATGGCTACACCTTC
CASSQEEEGGYGYTF
>.|TRBJ1-5|.|TRBV6-1
TGTGCCAGCAGTGAAAGGGGGGGGCCAGTGATCAATCAGCCCCAGCATTTT
CASSERGGPVINQPQHF
>.|TRBJ1-1|.|TRBV5-5
TGTGCCAGCAGCTTGGAGGACAGCCTGAACACTGAAGCTTTCTTT
CASSLEDSLNTEAFF
>.|TRBJ1-2|.|TRBV9
TGTGCCAGCAAGGCCCCCGGGACTACCTATGGCTACACCTTC
CASKAPGTTYGYTF
>.|TRBJ2-3|.|TRBV5-5
TGTGCCAGCAGCTTGGCGAGCCCTAGCACAGATACGCAGTATTTT
CASSLASPSTDTQYF
>TRBD1|TRBJ2-7|.|TRBV25-1
TGTGCCAGCAGTGCCCGACAGGGCCTGAGCTACGAGCAGTACTTC
CASSARQGLSYEQYF
>.|TRBJ1-2|.|TRBV4-2
TGTGCCAGCAGCCATGAAGGAGGGACGAACTATGGCTACACCTTC
CASSHEGGTNYGYTF
>.|TRBJ2-7|.|TRBV6-1
TGTGCCAGCAGTGAAGTGTTCTACGAGCAGTACTTC
CASSEVFYEQYF
>.|TRBJ1-4|.|TRBV7-4
TGTGCCAGCAAACCTCCCCCCTGGAGACACGGAAATGAAAAACTGTTTTTT
CASKPPPWRHGNEKLFF
>TRBD1|TRBJ1-5|.|TRBV7-2
TGTGCCAGCAGCTTAGGACACGGACAGGGGAGATCGGGGGATCAGCCCCAGCATTTT
CASSLGHGQGRSGDQPQHF
>.|TRBJ1-5|.|TRBV25-1
TGTGCCAGCAGTGAATATCAAAGGAATCAGCCCCAGCATTTT
CASSEYQRNQPQHF
>.|TRBJ2-7|.|TRBV5-4
TGTGCCAGCAGCACCGGACCCGCTGTGGAGCAGTACTTC
CASSTGPAVEQYF
>.|TRBJ1-5|once|TRBV4-1
TGCGCCAGCAGCCAAGCAGGGACCAATCAGCCCCAGCATTTT
CASSQAGTNQPQHF
>.|TRBJ2-1|once|TRBV6-1
TGTGCCAGCAGTGAATGGGCTTACTTCAATGAGCAGTTCTTC
CASSEWAYFNEQFF
>TRBD1|TRBJ2-7|.|TRBV5-6
TGTGCCAGCAGTTCGACAGGGATTGGAGCCTACGAGCAGTACTTC
CASSSTGIGAYEQYF
>TRBD2|TRBJ2-5|.|TRBV5-1
TGCGCCAGCAGGGCGACTAGCGGGGGGGCGGAGACCCAGTACTTC
CASRATSGGAETQYF
>TRBD2|TRBJ2-3|once|TRBV2
TGTGCCAGCATTAGCGGGGGGCCCACAGATACGCAGTATTTT
CASISGGPTDTQYF
>TRBD1|TRBJ2-7|.|TRBV14
TGTGCCAGCAGCCACTCCGGGACAGGGTACGAGCAGTACTTC
CASSHSGTGYEQYF
>TRBD2|TRBJ2-1|once|TRBV27
TGTGCCAGCAGCAGCGGACTAGCAATCTACAATGAGCAGTTCTTC
CASSSGLAIYNEQFF
>.|TRBJ2-7|.|TRBV6-1
TGTGCCAGCAGCGACATTCCCTACGAGCAGTACTTC
CASSDIPYEQYF
>.|TRBJ1-2|.|TRBV13
TGTGCCAGCAGCTTAGGCCTTGGCGGCTACACCTTC
CASSLGLGGYTF
>.|TRBJ2-7|.|TRBV10-3
TGTGCCAGCACGTTAGGGACATCCTACGAGCAGTACTTC
CASTLGTSYEQYF